Presented here are 28 T cell receptor beta chains from one specimen sequenced in a study of control samples from healthy donors and cancer patients (dated by TCRdb to about 2020). Libraries were prepared through the immunoSEQ multiplex PCR assay. Here the immuneACCESS table is served through TCRdb, limited to in-frame sequences with V and J called. Missing clones are a known gap in these copies; in checked studies unresolved V genes cover under half, and the rest lacks a known reason. The sample has 150,000 or so clones on record, roughly 93% of them singletons. The top ten hold 5.8% of the sample. The sequencing sample was made of blood. The receptors come from a man in his late teens or twenties in good health.

CDR3 DNA sequence: TGTGCCAGCCGCAGCATACCGTGGGATCAGCCCCAGCATTTT. This encodes CASRSIPWDQPQHF. The V call is TRBV21-1, the J call TRBJ1-5. TRBV21-1 is deemed a pseudogene. This CDR3 has 14 residues.

The CDR3 DNA is TGCAGCGCTGAGGGGGGGGCAACTAATGAAAAACTGTTTTTT. The encoded protein is CSAEGGATNEKLFF. This rearrangement joins TRBV29-1 to TRBJ1-4, with D perhaps matching TRBD1 (6 bases). V lost 7 bases and J lost 0, with 12 bases in between. CDR3 length: 14 residues. Looked up from germline, CDR1 is SQVTM and CDR2 is ANQGSEA.

The chain links TRBV5-1 to TRBJ2-1; TRBD2 aligns across 13 bases. Trimming cost V 2 bases and J 4 bases; bases outside gene matches: 6. The CDR3 totals 17 residues. Germline assignment: CDR1 SGHRS and CDR2 YFSETQ. The CDR3 protein is CASSFGLAGDWYNEQFF. CDR3 coding DNA: TGCGCCAGCAGCTTCGGACTAGCGGGAGATTGGTACAATGAGCAGTTCTTC.

V and J are TRBV5-1 and TRBJ1-5; TRBD1 aligns across 7 bases. Germline CDR1 and CDR2: SGHRS and YFSETQ. V gave up 0 bases and J gave up 7 bases; unmatched junction bases: 7. The CDR3 contains 15 residues. CDR3 coding DNA: TGCGCCAGCAGCTTGGACAGGGGCGAAGGGCAGCCCCAGCATTTT. Protein sequence: CASSLDRGEGQPQHF.

The rearrangement uses TRBV7-6 and TRBJ2-2; 8 bases line up with TRBD2. This CDR3 is built from 15 residues. The germline CDR1 and CDR2 sequences are SGHVS and FNYEAQ. With V trimmed by 2 bases and J by 6 bases, 5 bases remained unmatched. DNA of the CDR3: TGTGCCAGCAGCTTAACTAGCGGCGGGGCCGGGGAGCTGTTTTTT. Amino acids: CASSLTSGGAGELFF.

The chain couples TRBV19 to TRBJ1-1; TRBD1 agrees at 8 bases. The V gene's germline CDR1 is LNHDA and CDR2 SQIVND (reference sequence). The V segment lost 4 bases and the J segment 3 bases; nucleotides outside the gene matches: 7. This CDR3 region has 15 residues. The CDR3 coding sequence is TGTGCCAGTAGTAGGCTCAGGGGGCAAGACACTGAAGCTTTCTTT. Its protein is CASSRLRGQDTEAFF.

The V gene is TRBV19, the J gene TRBJ1-5, with D perhaps TRBD1 (5 bases). This CDR3 has 12 residues. Per germline, CDR1 LNHDA and CDR2 SQIVND (reference sequence). Trimming left V 10 bases short and J 10 bases short, with 17 bases between. CDR3 nucleotide sequence: TGTGCCACCGGGACCGGACTTCGCCCCCAGCATTTT. Amino acid sequence: CATGTGLRPQHF.

V gene TRBV4-3 combines with J gene TRBJ2-1; TRBD2 might be the D (5 bases). Germline-derived CDR1 and CDR2 are LGHNA and YSLEER. V lost 0 bases and J lost 5, with 11 bases in between. This CDR3 has 15 amino acids. This CDR3 reads CASSQDRGVNNEQFF. The CDR3 DNA is TGCGCCAGCAGCCAAGATCGGGGAGTAAACAATGAGCAGTTCTTC.

This clone was observed once. The CDR3 sequence is CASSQRTSEDTQYF. DNA for the CDR3: TGCGCCAGCAGCCAGAGGACTAGTGAGGATACGCAGTATTTT. This chain uses TRBV4-1 with TRBJ2-3; 7 nucleotides match TRBD2. With V trimmed by 3 bases and J by 6 bases, 6 bases remained unmatched. Germline CDR1 and CDR2: MGHRA and YSYEKL. This CDR3 is 14 amino acids long.

The rearrangement uses TRBV5-8 and TRBJ2-3; 16 bases line up with TRBD2. The CDR3 length is 16 residues. V shed 4 bases, J shed 5 bases, and the junction held 4 bases outside the gene matches. Germline V gene sequence: CDR1 SGHTS, CDR2 YDEGEE. The CDR3 DNA reads as TGTGCCAGCAGCCCCGGGACTAGCGGGAGGGTAGATACGCAGTATTTT. This codes for CASSPGTSGRVDTQYF.

The chain combines TRBV6-5 with TRBJ2-7; D gene uncertain. The CDR3 runs to 11 residues. With 7 bases removed from V and 1 base from J, the gap between germline ends came to 5 bases. Germline loops: CDR1 MNHEY, CDR2 SVGAGI. CDR3 region: CASTLSYEQYF. The CDR3 DNA reads TGTGCCAGCACCCTTTCCTACGAGCAGTACTTC.

This clone has only one observation. The CDR3 reads CASSTGLANTEAFF. In DNA form, the CDR3 reads TGTGCCAGCAGCACAGGGCTTGCGAACACTGAAGCTTTCTTT. The rearrangement uses TRBV6-5 and TRBJ1-1, with D possibly being TRBD1 (6 bases). CDR1 is MNHEY, CDR2 SVGAGI, per germline. V gave up 6 bases and J gave up 1 base, with 12 bases separating them. The CDR3 extends over 14 amino acids.

The J gene is TRBJ2-7, the V gene TRBV6-6, with D uncertain. V was shortened by 0 bases and J by 0 bases, with 9 bases between the two germline ends. The CDR3 is 15 amino acids. Looked up from germline, CDR1 is MNHNY and CDR2 is SVGAGI (reference sequence). This chain's CDR3 is CASSYSAASSYEQYF. In nucleotides, the CDR3 is TGTGCCAGCAGTTACTCAGCAGCCAGCTCCTACGAGCAGTACTTC.

The chain couples TRBV19 to TRBJ2-2; D not resolved. CDR3 length: 11 residues. The V end lost 8 bases, the J end lost 4 bases, and 5 bases lay between the germline ends. Germline assignment: CDR1 LNHDA and CDR2 SQIVND (reference sequence). CDR3 sequence (DNA): TGTGCCAGTGGCCTCACCGGGGAGCTGTTTTTT. The encoded protein is CASGLTGELFF.

The chain links TRBV5-1 to TRBJ1-2; unclear D gene. In germline, CDR1 is SGHRS, CDR2 YFSETQ. Trimming stripped 0 bases from V and 5 bases from J, with 23 bases between. There are 18 residues in the CDR3. CDR3 nucleotides: TGCGCCAGCAGCTTGGCCGGTTTCCAATGGCTACCCACATATGGCTACACCTTC. Protein product: CASSLAGFQWLPTYGYTF.

The gene calls are TRBV19 and TRBJ1-2; 8 bases match TRBD1. Germline V CDR1 and CDR2: LNHDA, SQIVND (reference sequence). The CDR3 loop spans 14 amino acids. The J segment lost 4 bases and the V segment lost 6 bases, leaving 7 bases of the junction unmatched. The CDR3 DNA sequence: TGTGCCAGTAGCCTAGGGACAGGCCTCTATGGCTACACCTTC. Its protein product is CASSLGTGLYGYTF.

The rearrangement joins TRBV6-2 or TRBV6-3 to TRBJ1-1; D unresolved. The V and J ends lost 2 bases and 8 bases respectively, with 9 bases between them. The germline V gene has CDR1 MNHEY and CDR2 SVGEGT. The CDR3 is 12 residues long. The CDR3 sequence: CASSYGGGEAFF. The CDR3 nucleotides read TGTGCCAGCAGTTACGGAGGTGGGGAAGCTTTCTTT.

As to this clone: The germline gene is not matched at one end of the junction; a read error may be the cause. V gene TRBV4-3 combines with J gene TRBJ2-1, with D possibly TRBD1 on 6 matching bases. Germline lookup yields CDR1 LGHNA and CDR2 YSLEER. This CDR3 comprises 14 residues. Here the CDR3 DNA reads TGCGCCAGCAGCCGGGAACAGGGATACAGTGAGCAGTTCTTC. Its translation is CASSREQGYSEQFF.

This chain links TRBV5-1 with TRBJ2-1; 12 nucleotides agree with TRBD2. V shed 3 bases and J 7 bases; nucleotides not matched to a gene: 5. Germline V gene data show CDR1 as SGHRS and CDR2 as YFSETQ. This CDR3 has 15 residues. The CDR3, as DNA: TGCGCCAGCAGCTCCGGGACTAGCGGGCCTAATGAGCAGTTCTTC. This codes for CASSSGTSGPNEQFF.

The chain carries TRBV7-9 and TRBJ2-7; 9 nucleotides agree with TRBD2. The CDR3 sequence is 17 residues long. Trimming cost V 3 bases and J 3 bases; bases outside gene matches: 12. Germline CDR1 and CDR2: SEHNR and FQNEAQ (reference sequence). CDR3 coding DNA: TGTGCCAGCAGCTTGCCCCAAAGGGAAGCGGGAGGCTACGAGCAGTACTTC. Its translation: CASSLPQREAGGYEQYF. The variable domain in full, with the rest retrieved from reference TRBV7-9 and TRBJ2-7, is DTGVSQNPRHKITKRGQNVTFRCDPISEHNRLYWYRQTLGQGPEFLTYFQNEAQLEKSRLLSDRFSAERPKGSFSTLEIQRTEQGDSAMYLCASSLPQREAGGYEQYFGPGTRLTVT.

The chain employs TRBV6-4 and TRBJ1-2, with no clear D. Germline V lookup: CDR1 MRHNA, CDR2 SNTAGT. This CDR3 has 14 residues. V was clipped by 0 bases and J by 2 bases, with 7 bases between them. The chain's CDR3 is CASSDSRENYGYTF. CDR3 DNA sequence: TGTGCCAGCAGTGACTCGAGGGAGAACTATGGCTACACCTTC.

The chain links TRBV6-1 to TRBJ1-1; no reliable D call. Trimming stripped 2 bases from V and 5 bases from J, with 9 bases between. Per germline, CDR1 MNHNS and CDR2 SASEGT. The length of the CDR3 is 13 residues. The DNA of the CDR3 is TGTGCCAGCAGTGAAACGTGGGCTACTGAAGCTTTCTTT. Translating it yields CASSETWATEAFF.

This chain joins TRBV18 and TRBJ2-5; 7 nucleotides match TRBD1. The CDR3 covers 14 residues. Per the germline V gene, CDR1 is KGHSH and CDR2 is LQKENI. The J segment lost 5 bases and the V segment lost 0 bases, leaving 3 bases of the junction unmatched. CDR3 nucleotides: TGTGCCAGCTCACCACCGAACAGGGGCGAGACCCAGTACTTC. This translates into CASSPPNRGETQYF.

CDR3 protein: CASSLAFDTQYF. CDR3 nucleotide sequence: TGCGCCAGCAGCTTGGCGTTCGATACGCAGTATTTT. The gene calls are TRBV5-1 and TRBJ2-3; D is unclear. The CDR3 extends over 12 amino acids. Trimming pared 0 bases from V and 6 bases from J, leaving 5 bases between. The germline V gene encodes CDR1 SGHRS and CDR2 YFSETQ.

The V gene is TRBV5-8, the J gene TRBJ1-4, with TRBD1 as a possible D gene (5 bases). This CDR3 region has 14 residues. The germline V gene encodes CDR1 SGHTS and CDR2 YDEGEE. V was pared by 7 bases and J by 0 bases, with 10 bases between. CDR3 sequence (DNA): TGTGCCAGCGGGGACTGGGCAACTAATGAAAAACTGTTTTTT. The encoded protein is CASGDWATNEKLFF.

V is TRBV3-1 (or the pseudogene TRBV3-2) and J is TRBJ2-5, with 9 positions matching TRBD1. CDR1 LGHDT and CDR2 YNNKEL come from the germline V gene (reference sequence). V lost 5 bases, J lost 5 bases, and 9 bases stayed unmatched. The CDR3 totals 15 residues. CDR3: CASSFYRGLGETQYF. The DNA of the CDR3 is TGTGCCAGCAGCTTTTACAGGGGGCTGGGTGAGACCCAGTACTTC.

The CDR3 DNA reads as TGCGCCAGCAGTCGGGACAGGGGGGGGTACGAGCAGTACTTC. This encodes CASSRDRGGYEQYF. The rearrangement links TRBV10-1 to TRBJ2-7; 11 nucleotides line up with TRBD1. There are 14 residues in the CDR3. Looked up from germline, CDR1 is WNHNN and CDR2 is SYGVQD (reference sequence). V was pared by 5 bases and J by 4 bases, with 4 bases of the junction left unmatched.

The chain links TRBV5-1 to TRBJ2-7, with D maybe TRBD1 (6 bases). Looked up from germline, CDR1 is SGHRS and CDR2 is YFSETQ. The CDR3 length is 13 residues. Trimming pared 0 bases from V and 3 bases from J, leaving 7 bases between. The chain's CDR3 is CASSLEGGYEQYF. DNA for the CDR3: TGCGCCAGCAGCTTGGAAGGGGGCTACGAGCAGTACTTC. Drawing the rest from reference TRBV5-1 and TRBJ2-7, the complete variable domain is KAGVTQTPRYLIKTRGQQVTLSCSPISGHRSVSWYQQTPGQGLQFLFEYFSETQRNKGNFPGRFSGRQFSNSRSEMNVSTLELGDSALYLCASSLEGGYEQYFGPGTRLTVT.